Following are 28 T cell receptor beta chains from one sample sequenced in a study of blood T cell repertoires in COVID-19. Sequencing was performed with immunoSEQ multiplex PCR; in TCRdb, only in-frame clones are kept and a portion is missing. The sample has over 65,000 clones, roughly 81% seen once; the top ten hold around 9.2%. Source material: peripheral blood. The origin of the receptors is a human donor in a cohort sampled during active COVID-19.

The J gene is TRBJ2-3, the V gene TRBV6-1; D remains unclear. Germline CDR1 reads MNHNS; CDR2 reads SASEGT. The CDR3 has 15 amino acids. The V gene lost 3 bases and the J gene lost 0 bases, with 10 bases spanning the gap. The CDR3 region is CASSERPDSTDTQYF. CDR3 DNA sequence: TGTGCCAGCAGTGAGCGGCCAGATAGCACAGATACGCAGTATTTT.

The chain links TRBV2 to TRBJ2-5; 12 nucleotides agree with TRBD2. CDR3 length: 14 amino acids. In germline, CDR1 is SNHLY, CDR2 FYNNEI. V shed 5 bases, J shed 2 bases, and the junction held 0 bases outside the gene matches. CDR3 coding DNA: TGTGCCAGCAGTCTAGCGGGAGGGCAAGAGACCCAGTACTTC. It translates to CASSLAGGQETQYF.

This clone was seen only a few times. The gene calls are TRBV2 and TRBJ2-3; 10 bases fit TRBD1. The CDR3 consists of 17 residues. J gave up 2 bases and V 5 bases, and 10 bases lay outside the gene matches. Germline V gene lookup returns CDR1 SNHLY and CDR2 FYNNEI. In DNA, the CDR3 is TGTGCCAGCAGTTGGGGGGGACAGGGGCTAACCACAGATACGCAGTATTTT. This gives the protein CASSWGGQGLTTDTQYF.

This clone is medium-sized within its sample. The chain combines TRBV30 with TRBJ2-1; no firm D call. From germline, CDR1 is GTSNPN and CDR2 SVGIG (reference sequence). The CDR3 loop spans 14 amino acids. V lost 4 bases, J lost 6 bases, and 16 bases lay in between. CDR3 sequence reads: CAWNRARTGNEQFF. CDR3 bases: TGTGCCTGGAACCGCGCACGAACGGGCAATGAGCAGTTCTTC.

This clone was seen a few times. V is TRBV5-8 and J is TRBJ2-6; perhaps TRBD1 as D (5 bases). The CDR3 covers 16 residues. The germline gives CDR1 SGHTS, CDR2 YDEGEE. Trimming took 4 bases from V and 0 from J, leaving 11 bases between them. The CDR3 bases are TGTGCCAGCAGCCCGCGACAGAGCTCTGGGGCCAACGTCCTGACTTTC. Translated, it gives CASSPRQSSGANVLTF.

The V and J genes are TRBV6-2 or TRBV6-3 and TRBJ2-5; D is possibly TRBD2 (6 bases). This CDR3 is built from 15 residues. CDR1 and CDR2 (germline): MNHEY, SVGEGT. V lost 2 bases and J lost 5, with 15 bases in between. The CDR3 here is CASSYTGAVYETQYF. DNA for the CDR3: TGTGCCAGCAGTTACACGGGAGCGGTGTACGAGACCCAGTACTTC.

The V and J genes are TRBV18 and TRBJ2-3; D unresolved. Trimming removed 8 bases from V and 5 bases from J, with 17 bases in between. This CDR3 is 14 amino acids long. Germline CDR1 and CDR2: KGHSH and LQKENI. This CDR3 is CASTLTSVRDTQYF. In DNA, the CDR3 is TGTGCCAGCACGCTTACAAGCGTGAGAGATACGCAGTATTTT.

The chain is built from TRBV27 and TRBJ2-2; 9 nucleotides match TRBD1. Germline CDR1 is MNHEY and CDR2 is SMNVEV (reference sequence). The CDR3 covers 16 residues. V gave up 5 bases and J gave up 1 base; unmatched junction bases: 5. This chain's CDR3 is CASSKWTGENTGELFF. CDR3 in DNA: TGTGCCAGCAGTAAATGGACAGGGGAGAACACCGGGGAGCTGTTTTTT.

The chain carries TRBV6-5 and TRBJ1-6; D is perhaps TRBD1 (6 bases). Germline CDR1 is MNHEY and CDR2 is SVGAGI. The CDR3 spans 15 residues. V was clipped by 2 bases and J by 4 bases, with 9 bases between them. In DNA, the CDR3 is TGTGCCAGCAGTTACCTCGGACAGTATAATTCACCCCTCCACTTT. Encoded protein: CASSYLGQYNSPLHF.

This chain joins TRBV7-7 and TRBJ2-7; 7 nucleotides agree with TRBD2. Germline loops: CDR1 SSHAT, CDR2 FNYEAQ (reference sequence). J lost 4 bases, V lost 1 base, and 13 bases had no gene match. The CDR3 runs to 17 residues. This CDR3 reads CASSLGVWVGGPYEQYF. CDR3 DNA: TGTGCCAGCAGCTTAGGTGTCTGGGTGGGAGGGCCGTACGAGCAGTACTTC.

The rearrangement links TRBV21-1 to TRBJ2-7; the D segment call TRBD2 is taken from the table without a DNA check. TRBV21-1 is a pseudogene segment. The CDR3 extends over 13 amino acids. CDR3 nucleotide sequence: TGTGCCATCCCTCGCGGGAGGGACTACGAGCAGTACTTC. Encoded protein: CAIPRGRDYEQYF.

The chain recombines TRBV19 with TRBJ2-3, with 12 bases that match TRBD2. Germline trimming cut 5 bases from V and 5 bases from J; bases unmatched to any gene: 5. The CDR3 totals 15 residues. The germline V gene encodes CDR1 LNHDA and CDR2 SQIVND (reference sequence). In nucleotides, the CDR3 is TGTGCCAGTAGTGAGACTAGCGGGAGACAAGATACGCAGTATTTT. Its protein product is CASSETSGRQDTQYF.

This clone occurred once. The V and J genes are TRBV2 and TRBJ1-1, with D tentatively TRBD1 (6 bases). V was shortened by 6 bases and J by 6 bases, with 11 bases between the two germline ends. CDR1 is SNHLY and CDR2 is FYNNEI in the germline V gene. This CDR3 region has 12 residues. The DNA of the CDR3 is TGTGCCAGCAGCCGGGACATAGCTGAAGCTTTCTTT. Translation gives CASSRDIAEAFF.

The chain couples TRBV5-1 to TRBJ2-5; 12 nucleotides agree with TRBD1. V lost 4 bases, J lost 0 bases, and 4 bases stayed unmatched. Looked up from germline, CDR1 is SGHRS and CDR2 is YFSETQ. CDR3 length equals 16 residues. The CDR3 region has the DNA TGCGCCAGCAGCCCGGGGGACAGGGGGCACCAAGAGACCCAGTACTTC. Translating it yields CASSPGDRGHQETQYF.

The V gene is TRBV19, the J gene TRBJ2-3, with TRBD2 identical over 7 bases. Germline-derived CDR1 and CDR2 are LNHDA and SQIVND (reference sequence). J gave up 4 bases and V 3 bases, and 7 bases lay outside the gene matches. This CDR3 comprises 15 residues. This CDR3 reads CASSIAAGVADTQYF. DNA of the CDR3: TGTGCCAGTAGTATCGCGGCGGGAGTGGCAGATACGCAGTATTTT.

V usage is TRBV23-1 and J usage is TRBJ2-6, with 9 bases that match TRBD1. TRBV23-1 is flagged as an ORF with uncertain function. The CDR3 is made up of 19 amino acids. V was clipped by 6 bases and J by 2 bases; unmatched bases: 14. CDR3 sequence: CASSPVPGQGLTGANVLTF. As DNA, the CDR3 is TGCGCCAGCAGCCCTGTCCCGGGACAGGGATTGACTGGGGCCAACGTCCTGACTTTC.

CDR3 nucleotides: TGTGCCAGCGGGCTCGTGGGAGATACGCAGTATTTT. Its protein is CASGLVGDTQYF. The chain combines TRBV13 with TRBJ2-3; D remains ambiguous. V gave up 8 bases and J gave up 5 bases, with 11 bases separating them. The germline V gene encodes CDR1 PRHDT and CDR2 FYEKMQ (reference sequence). CDR3 length equals 12 residues.

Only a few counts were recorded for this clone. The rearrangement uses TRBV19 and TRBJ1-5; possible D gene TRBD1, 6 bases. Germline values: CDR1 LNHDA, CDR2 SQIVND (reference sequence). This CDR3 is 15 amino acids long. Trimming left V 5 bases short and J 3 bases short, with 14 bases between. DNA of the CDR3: TGTGCCAGTAGTTCCCGGGGGGCCCTCAATCAGCCCCAGCATTTT. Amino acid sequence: CASSSRGALNQPQHF.

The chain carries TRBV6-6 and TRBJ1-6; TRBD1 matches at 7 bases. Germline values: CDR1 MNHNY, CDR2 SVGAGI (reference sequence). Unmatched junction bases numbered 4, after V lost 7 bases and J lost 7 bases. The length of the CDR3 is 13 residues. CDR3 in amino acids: CASKTGANSPLHF. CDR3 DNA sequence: TGTGCCAGCAAAACAGGGGCGAATTCACCCCTCCACTTT.

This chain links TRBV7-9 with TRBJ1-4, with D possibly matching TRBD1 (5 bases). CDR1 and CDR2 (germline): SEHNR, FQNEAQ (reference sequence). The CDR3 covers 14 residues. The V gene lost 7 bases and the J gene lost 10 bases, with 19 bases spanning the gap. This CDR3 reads CASTSAGGGGKLFF. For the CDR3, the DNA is TGTGCCAGCACGTCCGCAGGCGGGGGAGGAAAACTGTTTTTT.

CDR3 sequence: CASSLYRNTEAFF. The DNA of the CDR3 is TGTGCCAGCAGTTTATACAGGAACACTGAAGCTTTCTTT. This rearrangement joins TRBV28 to TRBJ1-1; D unclear. Trimming pared 1 base from V and 1 base from J, leaving 4 bases between. This CDR3 spans 13 amino acids. The germline gives CDR1 MDHEN, CDR2 SYDVKM.

As DNA, the CDR3 is TGTGCCGCACAGGGAGTAGAGACCCAGTACTTC. It encodes CAAQGVETQYF. V is TRBV14 and J is TRBJ2-5; a possible D gene is TRBD1 (6 bases). V was clipped by 11 bases and J by 4 bases, with 11 bases between them. From germline, CDR1 is SGHDN and CDR2 FVKESK. The CDR3 has 11 amino acids.

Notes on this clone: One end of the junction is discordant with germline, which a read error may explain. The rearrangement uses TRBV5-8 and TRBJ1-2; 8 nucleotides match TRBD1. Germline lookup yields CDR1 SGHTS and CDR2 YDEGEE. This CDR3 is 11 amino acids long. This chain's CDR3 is CASSPRTGKLF. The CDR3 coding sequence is TGTGCCAGCAGCCCTCGGACAGGGAAGCTCTTC.

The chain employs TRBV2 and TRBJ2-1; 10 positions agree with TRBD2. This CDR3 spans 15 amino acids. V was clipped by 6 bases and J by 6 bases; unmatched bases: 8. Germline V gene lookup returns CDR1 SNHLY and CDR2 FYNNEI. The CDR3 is CASSLTSGTSNEQFF. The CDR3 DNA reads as TGTGCCAGCAGCCTTACTAGCGGGACCTCCAATGAGCAGTTCTTC.

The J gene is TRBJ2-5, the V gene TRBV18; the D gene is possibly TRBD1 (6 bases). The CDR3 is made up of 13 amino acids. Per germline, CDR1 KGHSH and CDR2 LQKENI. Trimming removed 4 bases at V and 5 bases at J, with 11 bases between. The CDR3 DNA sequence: TGTGCCAGCTCACAACAGGGTGGGGAGACCCAGTACTTC. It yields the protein CASSQQGGETQYF.

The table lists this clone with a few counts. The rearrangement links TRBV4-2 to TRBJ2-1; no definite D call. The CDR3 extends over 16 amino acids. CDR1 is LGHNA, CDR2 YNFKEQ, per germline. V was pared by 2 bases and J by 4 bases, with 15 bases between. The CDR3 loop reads CASSQSSSLLYNEQFF. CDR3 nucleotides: TGTGCCAGCAGCCAAAGCTCGAGCCTACTTTACAATGAGCAGTTCTTC.

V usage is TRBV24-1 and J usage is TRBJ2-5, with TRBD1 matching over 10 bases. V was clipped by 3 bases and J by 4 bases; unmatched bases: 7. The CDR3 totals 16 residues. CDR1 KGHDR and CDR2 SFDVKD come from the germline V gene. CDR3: CATSDVDRGHAETQYF. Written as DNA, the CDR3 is TGTGCCACCAGTGATGTCGACAGGGGGCACGCAGAGACCCAGTACTTC.

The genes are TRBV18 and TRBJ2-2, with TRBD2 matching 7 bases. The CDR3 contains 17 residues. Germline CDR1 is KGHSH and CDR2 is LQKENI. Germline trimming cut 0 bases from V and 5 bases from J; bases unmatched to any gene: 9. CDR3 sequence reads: CASSPPVGGSRTGELFF. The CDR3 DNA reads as TGTGCCAGCTCACCACCCGTCGGGGGGTCGCGAACCGGGGAGCTGTTTTTT.